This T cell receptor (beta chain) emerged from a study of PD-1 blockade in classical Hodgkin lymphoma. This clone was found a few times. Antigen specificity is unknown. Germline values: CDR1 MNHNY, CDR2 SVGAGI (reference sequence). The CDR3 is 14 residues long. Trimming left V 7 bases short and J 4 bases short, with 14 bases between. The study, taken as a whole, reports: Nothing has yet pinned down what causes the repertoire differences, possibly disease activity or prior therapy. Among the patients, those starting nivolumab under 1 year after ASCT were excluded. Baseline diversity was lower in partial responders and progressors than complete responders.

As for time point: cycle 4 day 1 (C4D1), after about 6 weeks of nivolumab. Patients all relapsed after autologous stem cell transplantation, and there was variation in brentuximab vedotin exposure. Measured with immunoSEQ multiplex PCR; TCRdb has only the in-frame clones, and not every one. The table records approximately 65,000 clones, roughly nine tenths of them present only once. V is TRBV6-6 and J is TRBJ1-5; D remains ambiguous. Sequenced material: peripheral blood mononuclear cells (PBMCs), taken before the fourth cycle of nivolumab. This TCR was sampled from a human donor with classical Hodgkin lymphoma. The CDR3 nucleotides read TGTGCCAGCAATTGGGAAGTCTCGAATCAGCCCCAGCATTTT. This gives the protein CASNWEVSNQPQHF.